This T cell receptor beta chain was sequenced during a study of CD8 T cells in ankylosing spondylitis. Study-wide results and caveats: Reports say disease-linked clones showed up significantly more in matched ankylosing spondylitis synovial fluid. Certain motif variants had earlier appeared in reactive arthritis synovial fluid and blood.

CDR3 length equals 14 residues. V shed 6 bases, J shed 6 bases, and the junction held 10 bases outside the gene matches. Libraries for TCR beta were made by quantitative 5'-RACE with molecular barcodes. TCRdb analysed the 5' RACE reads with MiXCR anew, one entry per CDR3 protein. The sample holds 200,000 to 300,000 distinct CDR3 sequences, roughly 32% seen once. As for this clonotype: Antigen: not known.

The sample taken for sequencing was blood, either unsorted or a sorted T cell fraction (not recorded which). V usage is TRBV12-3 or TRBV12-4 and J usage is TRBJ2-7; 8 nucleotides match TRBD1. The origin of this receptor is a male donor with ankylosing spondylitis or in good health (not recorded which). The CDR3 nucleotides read TGTGCCAGCAGCCTTAATAACGGACAGGGCGAGCAGTACTTC. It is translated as CASSLNNGQGEQYF.